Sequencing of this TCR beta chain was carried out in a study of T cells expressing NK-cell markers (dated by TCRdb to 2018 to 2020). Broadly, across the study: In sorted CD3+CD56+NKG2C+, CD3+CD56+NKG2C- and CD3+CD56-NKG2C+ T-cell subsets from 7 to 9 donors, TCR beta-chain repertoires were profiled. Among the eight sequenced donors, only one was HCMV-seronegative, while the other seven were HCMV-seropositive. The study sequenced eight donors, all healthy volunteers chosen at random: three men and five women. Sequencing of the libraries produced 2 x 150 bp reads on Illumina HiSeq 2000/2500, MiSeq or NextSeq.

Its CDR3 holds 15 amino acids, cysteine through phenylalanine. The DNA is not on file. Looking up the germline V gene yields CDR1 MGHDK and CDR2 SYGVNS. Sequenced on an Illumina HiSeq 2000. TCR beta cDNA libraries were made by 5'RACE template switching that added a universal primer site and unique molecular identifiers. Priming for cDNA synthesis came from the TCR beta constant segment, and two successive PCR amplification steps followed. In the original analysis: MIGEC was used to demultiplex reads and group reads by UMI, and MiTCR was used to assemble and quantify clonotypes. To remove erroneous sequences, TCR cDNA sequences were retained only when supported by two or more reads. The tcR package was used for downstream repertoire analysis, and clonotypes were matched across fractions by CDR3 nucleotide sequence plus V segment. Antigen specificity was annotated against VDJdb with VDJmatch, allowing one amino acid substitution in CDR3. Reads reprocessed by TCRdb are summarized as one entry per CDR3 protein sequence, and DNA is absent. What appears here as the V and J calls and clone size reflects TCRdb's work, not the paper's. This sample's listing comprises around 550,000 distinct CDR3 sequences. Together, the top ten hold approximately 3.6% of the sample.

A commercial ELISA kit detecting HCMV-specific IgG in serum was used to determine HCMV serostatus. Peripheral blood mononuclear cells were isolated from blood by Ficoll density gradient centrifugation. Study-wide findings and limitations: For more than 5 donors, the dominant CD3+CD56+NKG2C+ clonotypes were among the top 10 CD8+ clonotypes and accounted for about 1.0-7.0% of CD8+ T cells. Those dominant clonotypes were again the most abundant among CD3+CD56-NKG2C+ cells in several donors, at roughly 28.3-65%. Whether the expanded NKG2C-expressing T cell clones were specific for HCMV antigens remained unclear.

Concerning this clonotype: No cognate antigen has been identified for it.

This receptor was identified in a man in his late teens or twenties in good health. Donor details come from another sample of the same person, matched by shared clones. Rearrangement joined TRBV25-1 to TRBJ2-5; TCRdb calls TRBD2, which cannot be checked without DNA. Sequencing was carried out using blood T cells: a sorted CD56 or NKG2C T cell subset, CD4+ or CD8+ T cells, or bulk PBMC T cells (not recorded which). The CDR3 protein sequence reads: CASSASNGRRETQYF.